Sequencing of this TCR beta chain was carried out in a study of blood T cells in healthy people across ages. A sample-barcoded 5' primer and a J-beta primer mix were used in a second PCR of roughly 6 to 11 cycles. Every cDNA was tagged by a template-switch adaptor with 12 random nucleotides. One entry per CDR3 protein, called by TCRdb with MiXCR from the 5' RACE reads. Of about 640,000 distinct CDR3 sequences detected, approximately 59% appear once; the ten largest clones hold approximately 40%. Drawn from each donor were ten milliliters of peripheral blood. Per individual sample, total RNA of at least 5.5 micrograms was extracted. There are 14 residues in the CDR3. Trimming cost V 6 bases and J 7 bases; bases outside gene matches: 11. The germline V gene has CDR1 SQVTM and CDR2 ANQGSEA.

The clonotype was recovered from a man between 60 and 75 years old in good health. The sample taken for sequencing was blood. The chain employs TRBV29-1 and TRBJ2-2, with TRBD1 matching over 7 bases. CDR3 sequence: CSVGVRQGRGELFF. The DNA of the CDR3 is TGCAGCGTGGGGGTCCGACAGGGTCGCGGGGAGCTGTTTTTT.